This passage covers 28 T cell receptor beta chains from one sample sequenced in a study of beta chain features in type 1 diabetes (dated 2018 in TCRdb). The paper's findings and limits, for the study overall: In all four CD4+ subsets, TCRB CDR3 length was moderately but significantly shorter in type 1 diabetes patients.

For these receptors, no antigen is known. The library was made by the immunoSEQ multiplex PCR assay. The entire amount of isolated RNA was reverse transcribed using the High Capacity cDNA Reverse Transcription Kit, so the sequenced TCRB transcripts were expressed ones. The immuneACCESS repertoire file appears here via TCRdb, limited to in-frame rearrangements. These files lack a portion of the clones; in checked studies, under half of the deficit traces to unresolved V genes, and the cause of the others is not known. This sample is represented by 120,000 to 150,000 clones; about 13% of them were singletons. The ten top clones hold roughly 1.4% of the sample. Sequenced input: central memory CD4+ T cells from blood. Every receptor here comes from a man aged 18 to 29 with type 1 diabetes.

This clone was recorded at least ten times. In DNA form, the CDR3 reads TGTGCCAGCAGCCGGAGGGGTGGGGCCGGGACAGAAGCCTACGAGCAGTACTTC. It translates to CASSRRGGAGTEAYEQYF. V usage is TRBV4-2 and J usage is TRBJ2-7; D may be TRBD1 (7 bases). The CDR3 is 18 residues long. Trimming removed 4 bases from V and 2 bases from J, with 24 bases in between. Per germline, CDR1 LGHNA and CDR2 YNFKEQ.

The V gene is TRBV30, the J gene TRBJ1-1, with no clear D. The CDR3 runs 14 residues. CDR1 is GTSNPN, CDR2 SVGIG, per germline (reference sequence). V gave up 2 bases and J gave up 2 bases, with 12 bases separating them. The CDR3 loop is CAWSSWTPNTEAFF. The CDR3 DNA reads as TGTGCCTGGAGTAGCTGGACGCCCAACACTGAAGCTTTCTTT.

J is TRBJ1-2 and V is TRBV23-1; perhaps TRBD1 as D (5 bases). TRBV23-1 is classed as an ORF, of uncertain function. The CDR3 contains 15 residues. V lost 3 bases, J lost 0 bases, and 11 bases lay in between. The CDR3 here is CASSHGTSSNYGYTF. In DNA, the CDR3 is TGCGCCAGCAGTCATGGGACTTCATCTAACTATGGCTACACCTTC.

Many counts were recorded for this clone. V and J are TRBV2 and TRBJ2-5; 7 positions match TRBD2. Per the germline V gene, CDR1 is SNHLY and CDR2 is FYNNEI. V was clipped by 8 bases and J by 3 bases; unmatched bases: 6. The CDR3 spans 13 residues. The CDR3 DNA is TGTGCCAGCGGGGGGGACGGAGAAGAGACCCAGTACTTC. As protein: CASGGDGEETQYF.

At least ten counts were recorded for this clone. The chain carries TRBV30 and TRBJ2-3; D gene unclear. Trimming removed 5 bases at V and 10 bases at J, with 19 bases between. This CDR3 is 13 amino acids long. Germline values: CDR1 GTSNPN, CDR2 SVGIG (reference sequence). The chain's CDR3 is CAWGIGPDRAQYF. The CDR3 DNA sequence: TGTGCCTGGGGGATTGGACCTGATCGGGCGCAGTATTTT. Variable domain in full (rest from reference TRBV30 and TRBJ2-3): SQTIHQWPATLVQPVGSPLSLECTVEGTSNPNLYWYRQAAGRGLQLLFYSVGIGQISSEVPQNLSASRPQDRQFILSSKKLLLSDSGFYLCAWGIGPDRAQYFGPGTRLTVL.

This clone was seen a few times. This chain joins TRBV7-2 and TRBJ1-5; 8 bases are a match to TRBD1. V lost 3 bases and J lost 6; bases outside the gene matches: 7. In germline, CDR1 is SGHTA, CDR2 FQGNSA. The length of the CDR3 is 15 residues. This CDR3 reads CASSFRPGGGQPQHF. Here the CDR3 DNA reads TGTGCCAGCAGCTTTCGCCCAGGGGGCGGTCAGCCCCAGCATTTT. The full variable domain, in which reference TRBV7-2 and TRBJ1-5 provide the parts outside the CDR3, is GAGVSQSPSNKVTEKGKDVELRCDPISGHTALYWYRQSLGQGLEFLIYFQGNSAPDKSGLPSDRFSAERTGGSVSTLTIQRTQQEDSAVYLCASSFRPGGGQPQHFGDGTRLSIL.

This clone occurred a few times. The chain has TRBV6-4 and TRBJ2-1; 8 bases are shared with TRBD2. CDR3 length: 15 amino acids. Germline lookup yields CDR1 MRHNA and CDR2 SNTAGT. V trimming: 11 bases; J trimming: 1 base; junction bases outside the gene matches: 10. The CDR3 region is CARPGLVTSYNEQFF. As DNA, the CDR3 is TGTGCCCGACCGGGACTAGTCACGTCCTACAATGAGCAGTTCTTC.

J is TRBJ1-6 and V is TRBV28, with no clear D. V gave up 7 bases and J gave up 13 bases, with 20 bases separating them. CDR1 is MDHEN, CDR2 SYDVKM, per germline. This CDR3 has 14 residues. The CDR3 nucleotides are TGTGCCAGCACCTCCGGGCCGCCCAATAGGCCCCTCCACTTT. It codes for CASTSGPPNRPLHF.

This clone was seen repeatedly, ten times or more. V is TRBV20-1 and J is TRBJ2-2; no reliable D call. The V gene's germline CDR1 is DFQATT and CDR2 SNEGSKA (reference sequence). This CDR3 is built from 11 residues. In DNA form, the CDR3 reads TGCAGCGTATCCCAGACCGGGGAGCTGTTTTTT. It translates to CSVSQTGELFF.

Ten or more counts support this clone. This chain joins TRBV7-9 and TRBJ2-3, with D hard to call. Trimming took 6 bases from V and 3 from J, leaving 7 bases between them. From germline, CDR1 is SEHNR and CDR2 FQNEAQ (reference sequence). CDR3 length equals 12 residues. The CDR3 nucleotides are TGTGCCAGCAGTGAGCTTACAGATACGCAGTATTTT. Translation: CASSELTDTQYF.

The chain joins TRBV20-1 to TRBJ2-7; D is ambiguous. Germline V gives CDR1 DFQATT, CDR2 SNEGSKA (reference sequence). There are 11 residues in the CDR3. Trimming left V 3 bases short and J 3 bases short, with 6 bases between. Here the CDR3 reads CSARILYEQYF. The CDR3 DNA sequence: TGCAGTGCTAGGATTCTCTACGAGCAGTACTTC.

This clone has a handful of counts. The CDR3 spells CASSLGAGSNKNIQYF. CDR3 nucleotide sequence: TGCGCCAGCAGCTTGGGTGCGGGCTCAAACAAAAACATTCAGTACTTC. The V call is TRBV5-1, the J call TRBJ2-4; the D gene is possibly TRBD2 (5 bases). Germline-derived CDR1 and CDR2 are SGHRS and YFSETQ. Trimming left V 0 bases short and J 3 bases short, with 13 bases between. CDR3 length: 16 residues.

This clone has just a few counts. The chain couples TRBV4-2 to TRBJ1-6, with D perhaps TRBD1 (5 bases). From germline, CDR1 is LGHNA and CDR2 YNFKEQ. Trimming stripped 0 bases from V and 1 base from J, with 13 bases between. CDR3 size: 18 residues. CDR3 loop: CASSQEGVRRSYNSPLHF. The CDR3 nucleotides are TGTGCCAGCAGCCAAGAAGGGGTCAGGAGGTCCTATAATTCACCCCTCCACTTT.

This clone was picked up a small number of times. The genes are TRBV15 and TRBJ2-3, with 7 bases that match TRBD2. Germline V gene lookup returns CDR1 LNHNV and CDR2 YYDKDF (reference sequence). V lost 0 bases to trimming and J lost 3 bases; unmatched junction nucleotides: 9. This CDR3 spans 17 amino acids. Here the CDR3 DNA reads TGTGCCACCAGCAGAGAATACGTCGCGGGGGAAACAGATACGCAGTATTTT. Its translation is CATSREYVAGETDTQYF.

This clone was recorded a few times. In DNA form, the CDR3 reads TGTGCCAGCAGCCAAGAGGCGGGCGGGGGCAGCTCCTACAATGAGCAGTTCTTC. Encoded protein: CASSQEAGGGSSYNEQFF. The chain joins TRBV4-2 to TRBJ2-1, with a tentative D call TRBD2 (7 bases). Germline CDR1 and CDR2: LGHNA and YNFKEQ. The length of the CDR3 is 18 residues. Between the trimmed V and J ends, which lost 0 bases and 0 bases, there was a span of 15 bases.

The sample holds a few counts of this clone. This rearrangement joins TRBV4-2 to TRBJ2-5; 10 bases map to TRBD1. This CDR3 has 16 residues. Trimming removed 1 base from V and 0 bases from J; junction bases left unmatched: 2. Germline CDR1 reads LGHNA; CDR2 reads YNFKEQ. The CDR3 loop reads CASSQAGQGNQETQYF. CDR3 nucleotide sequence: TGTGCCAGCAGCCAAGCGGGACAGGGGAACCAAGAGACCCAGTACTTC.

This clone was counted a few times. The chain joins TRBV7-2 to TRBJ1-5, with D perhaps TRBD1 (5 bases). The CDR3 covers 14 residues. V shed 5 bases and J shed 5 bases, with 13 bases lying between them. Per germline, CDR1 SGHTA and CDR2 FQGNSA. In nucleotides, the CDR3 is TGTGCCAGCAGCCTCGAGTGGGGGGATCAGCCCCAGCATTTT. Its protein is CASSLEWGDQPQHF.

Ten or more counts support this clone. The rearrangement joins TRBV20-1 to TRBJ2-1; D remains unclear. In germline, CDR1 is DFQATT, CDR2 SNEGSKA (reference sequence). V was clipped by 4 bases and J by 5 bases, with 6 bases between them. This CDR3 has 11 amino acids. CDR3 protein: CSATENNEQFF. DNA of the CDR3: TGCAGTGCTACGGAGAACAATGAGCAGTTCTTC.

This clone was found a few times. DNA of the CDR3: TGTGCCTTGGTCGTCGGGGGAGGCAGCACTGAAGCTTTCTTT. It is translated as CALVVGGGSTEAFF. The chain uses TRBV30 and TRBJ1-1; maybe TRBD1 (5 bases). The germline CDR1 and CDR2 sequences are GTSNPN and SVGIG (reference sequence). This CDR3 is built from 14 residues. V lost 7 bases, J lost 4 bases, and 19 bases lay in between.

In its sample, this clone was seen a few times. J is TRBJ2-1 and V is TRBV18, with D possibly TRBD1 on 5 matching bases. CDR1 and CDR2 (germline): KGHSH, LQKENI. The V and J ends lost 4 bases and 10 bases respectively, with 14 bases between them. CDR3 length: 13 amino acids. The chain's CDR3 is CASSLIKRQEQFF. CDR3 sequence (DNA): TGTGCCAGCTCACTAATTAAAAGACAGGAGCAGTTCTTC.

The chain uses TRBV4-2 and TRBJ2-3; 11 bases are shared with TRBD2. This CDR3 has 15 amino acids. Trimming cost V 5 bases and J 2 bases; bases outside gene matches: 3. Looked up from germline, CDR1 is LGHNA and CDR2 is YNFKEQ. The chain's CDR3 is CASSLGLADTDTQYF. The CDR3 nucleotides are TGTGCCAGCAGCTTGGGACTAGCGGACACAGATACGCAGTATTTT.

This clone has a count of ten or more. The V and J genes are TRBV5-1 and TRBJ2-2; TRBD2 matches at 11 bases. Germline CDR1 SGHRS, CDR2 YFSETQ. The length of the CDR3 is 16 residues. V was clipped by 2 bases and J by 4 bases; unmatched bases: 4. The CDR3 nucleotides read TGCGCCAGCAGCTTTAGACTAGCGGGAATCACCGGGGAGCTGTTTTTT. Encoded protein: CASSFRLAGITGELFF.

The chain carries TRBV11-1 and TRBJ2-1, with TRBD1 matching over 7 bases. V lost 1 base to trimming and J lost 7 bases; unmatched junction nucleotides: 1. This CDR3 is built from 13 residues. Germline-derived CDR1 and CDR2 are SGHAT and FQDESV (reference sequence). The chain's CDR3 is CASSLGDRNEQFF. Written as DNA, the CDR3 is TGTGCCAGCAGCTTAGGGGACAGAAATGAGCAGTTCTTC.

The J gene is TRBJ2-1, the V gene TRBV27, with 11 bases lining up with TRBD2. V was clipped by 5 bases and J by 7 bases; unmatched bases: 7. CDR1 and CDR2 (germline): MNHEY, SMNVEV (reference sequence). CDR3 length: 15 amino acids. CDR3 amino acids: CASSMTSGVLNEQFF. The CDR3 DNA reads as TGTGCCAGCAGTATGACTAGCGGGGTATTGAATGAGCAGTTCTTC.

Turning to this clone: A read error may account for a junction end that differs from germline. The V gene is TRBV6-5, the J gene TRBJ1-4, with 7 nucleotides matching TRBD1. There are 12 residues in the CDR3. Germline lookup yields CDR1 MNHEY and CDR2 SVGAGI. The CDR3, as DNA: TGTGCGAGCAGGGGGAGTAGAGAAAAACTGTTTTTT. Translation: CASRGSREKLFF.

This clone was seen a few times. The chain combines TRBV30 with TRBJ2-2, with 8 bases fitting TRBD1. The V segment lost 2 bases and the J segment 5 bases; nucleotides outside the gene matches: 4. Germline assignment: CDR1 GTSNPN and CDR2 SVGIG (reference sequence). The CDR3 is 14 amino acids. CDR3 sequence (DNA): TGTGCCTGGAGTTTCCGGGACAGGACCGGGGAGCTGTTTTTT. Its protein product is CAWSFRDRTGELFF.

As DNA, the CDR3 is TGTGCCAGCCATAGGAACACTGAAGCTTTCTTT. Protein: CASHRNTEAFF. V is TRBV28 and J is TRBJ1-1; D remains ambiguous. V dropped 8 bases and J dropped 1 base, with 5 bases sitting between them. Germline V lookup: CDR1 MDHEN, CDR2 SYDVKM. The CDR3 is 11 amino acids. Using reference TRBV28 and TRBJ1-1 for the parts outside the CDR3, the full variable domain is DVKVTQSSRYLVKRTGEKVFLECVQDMDHENMFWYRQDPGLGLRLIYFSYDVKMKEKGDIPEGYSVSREKKERFSLILESASTNQTSMYLCASHRNTEAFFGQGTRLTVV.

The chain carries TRBV6-5 and TRBJ1-2; 9 bases are a match to TRBD1. V shed 5 bases, J shed 3 bases, and the junction held 4 bases outside the gene matches. This CDR3 is 14 amino acids long. Germline CDR1 reads MNHEY; CDR2 reads SVGAGI. The CDR3 protein is CASSKRDRDYGYTF. The CDR3 DNA is TGTGCCAGCAGTAAAAGGGACAGGGACTATGGCTACACCTTC.